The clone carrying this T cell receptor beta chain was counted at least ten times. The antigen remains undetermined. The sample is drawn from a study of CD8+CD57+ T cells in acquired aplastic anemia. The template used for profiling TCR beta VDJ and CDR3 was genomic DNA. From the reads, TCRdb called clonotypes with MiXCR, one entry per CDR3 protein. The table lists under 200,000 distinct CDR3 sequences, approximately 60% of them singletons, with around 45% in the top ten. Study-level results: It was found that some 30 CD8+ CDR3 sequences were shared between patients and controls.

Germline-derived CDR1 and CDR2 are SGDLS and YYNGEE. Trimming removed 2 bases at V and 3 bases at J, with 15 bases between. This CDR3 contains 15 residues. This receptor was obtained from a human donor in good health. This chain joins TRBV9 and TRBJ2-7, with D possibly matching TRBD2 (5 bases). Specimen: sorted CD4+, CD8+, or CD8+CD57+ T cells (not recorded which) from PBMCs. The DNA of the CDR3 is TGTGCCAGCAGCGTGAGTGGGAGCCCCAACTACGAGCAGTACTTC. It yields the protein CASSVSGSPNYEQYF.